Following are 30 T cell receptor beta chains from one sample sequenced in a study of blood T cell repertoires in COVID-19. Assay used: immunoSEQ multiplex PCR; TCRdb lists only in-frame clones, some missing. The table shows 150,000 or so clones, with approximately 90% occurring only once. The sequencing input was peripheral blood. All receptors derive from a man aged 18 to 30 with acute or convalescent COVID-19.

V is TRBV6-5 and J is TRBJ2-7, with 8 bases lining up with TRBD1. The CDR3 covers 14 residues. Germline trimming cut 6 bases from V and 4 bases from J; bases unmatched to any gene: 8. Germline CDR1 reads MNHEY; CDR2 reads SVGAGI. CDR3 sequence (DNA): TGTGCCAGCAGGACTGGACAGGGACGGTACGAGCAGTACGTC. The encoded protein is CASRTGQGRYEQYV.

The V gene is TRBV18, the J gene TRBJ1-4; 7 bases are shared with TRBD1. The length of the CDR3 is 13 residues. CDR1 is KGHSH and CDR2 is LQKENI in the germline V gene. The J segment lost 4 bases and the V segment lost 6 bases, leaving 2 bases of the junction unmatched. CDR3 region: CASSTGINEKLFF. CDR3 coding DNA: TGTGCCAGCTCGACAGGGATTAATGAAAAACTGTTTTTT. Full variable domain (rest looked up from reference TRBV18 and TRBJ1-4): NAGVMQNPRHLVRRRGQEARLRCSPMKGHSHVYWYRQLPEEGLKFMVYLQKENIIDESGMPKERFSAEFPKEGPSILRIQQVVRGDSAAYFCASSTGINEKLFFGSGTQLSVL.

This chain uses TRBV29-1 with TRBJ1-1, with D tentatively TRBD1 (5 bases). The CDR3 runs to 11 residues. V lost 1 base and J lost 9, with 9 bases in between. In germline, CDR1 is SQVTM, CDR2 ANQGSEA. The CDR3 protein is CSVEGRGKAFF. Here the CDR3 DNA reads TGCAGCGTTGAAGGGCGGGGCAAAGCTTTCTTT.

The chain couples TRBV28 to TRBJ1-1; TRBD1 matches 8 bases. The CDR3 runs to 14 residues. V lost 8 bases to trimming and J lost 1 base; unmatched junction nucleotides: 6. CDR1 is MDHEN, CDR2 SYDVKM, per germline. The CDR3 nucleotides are TGTGCCAGCCACGGCAGGGGGCGGAACACTGAAGCTTTCTTT. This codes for CASHGRGRNTEAFF.

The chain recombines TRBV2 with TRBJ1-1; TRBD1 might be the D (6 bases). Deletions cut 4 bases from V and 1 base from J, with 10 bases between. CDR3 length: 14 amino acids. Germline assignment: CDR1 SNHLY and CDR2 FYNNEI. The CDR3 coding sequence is TGTGCCAGCAGTGCTCAACAGGGGAACACTGAAGCTTTCTTT. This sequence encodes CASSAQQGNTEAFF.

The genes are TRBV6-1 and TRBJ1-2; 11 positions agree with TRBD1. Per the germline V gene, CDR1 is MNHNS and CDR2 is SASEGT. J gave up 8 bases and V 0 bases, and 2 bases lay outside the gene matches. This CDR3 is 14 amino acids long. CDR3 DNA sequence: TGTGCCAGCAGTGAAGCCGGGGACAGGGGGGGCTACACCTTC. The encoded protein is CASSEAGDRGGYTF.

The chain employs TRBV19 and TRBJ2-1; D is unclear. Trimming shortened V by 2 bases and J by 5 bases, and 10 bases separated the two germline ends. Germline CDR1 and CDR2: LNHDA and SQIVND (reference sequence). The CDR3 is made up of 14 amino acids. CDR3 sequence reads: CASSIRTTNNEQFF. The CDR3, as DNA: TGTGCCAGTAGTATAAGAACTACAAACAATGAGCAGTTCTTC.

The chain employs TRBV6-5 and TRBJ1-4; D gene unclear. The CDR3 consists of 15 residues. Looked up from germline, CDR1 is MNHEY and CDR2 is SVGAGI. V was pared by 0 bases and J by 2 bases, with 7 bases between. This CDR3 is CASSYSRKTNEKLFF. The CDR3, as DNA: TGTGCCAGCAGTTACTCGCGGAAGACTAATGAAAAACTGTTTTTT.

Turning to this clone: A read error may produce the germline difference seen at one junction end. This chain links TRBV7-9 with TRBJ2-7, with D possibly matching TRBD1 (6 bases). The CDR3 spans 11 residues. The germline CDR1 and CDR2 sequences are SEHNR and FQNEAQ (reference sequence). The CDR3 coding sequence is TGTGCCAGCAGCAAGGGACATATAATAGTCTTC. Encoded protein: CASSKGHIIVF.

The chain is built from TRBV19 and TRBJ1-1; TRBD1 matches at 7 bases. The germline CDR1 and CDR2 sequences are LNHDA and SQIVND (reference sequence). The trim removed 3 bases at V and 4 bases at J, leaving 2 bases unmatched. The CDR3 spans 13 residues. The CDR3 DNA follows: TGTGCCAGTAGTATGGGACAGCTCACTGAAGCTTTCTTT. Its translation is CASSMGQLTEAFF.

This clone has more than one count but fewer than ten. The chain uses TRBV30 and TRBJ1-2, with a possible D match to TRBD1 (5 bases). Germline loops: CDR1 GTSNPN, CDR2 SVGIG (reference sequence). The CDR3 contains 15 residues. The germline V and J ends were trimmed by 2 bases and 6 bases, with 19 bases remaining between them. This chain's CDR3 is CAWSPNRQNVNGYTF. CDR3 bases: TGTGCCTGGAGTCCCAATCGACAGAATGTAAATGGCTACACCTTC. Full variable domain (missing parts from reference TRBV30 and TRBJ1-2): SQTIHQWPATLVQPVGSPLSLECTVEGTSNPNLYWYRQAAGRGLQLLFYSVGIGQISSEVPQNLSASRPQDRQFILSSKKLLLSDSGFYLCAWSPNRQNVNGYTFGSGTRLTVV.

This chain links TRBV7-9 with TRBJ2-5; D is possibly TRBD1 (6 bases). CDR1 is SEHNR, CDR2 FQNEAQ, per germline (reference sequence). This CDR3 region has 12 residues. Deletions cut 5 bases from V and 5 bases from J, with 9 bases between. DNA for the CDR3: TGTGCCAGCAGCGCTACAGGGGAGACCCAGTACTTC. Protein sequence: CASSATGETQYF.

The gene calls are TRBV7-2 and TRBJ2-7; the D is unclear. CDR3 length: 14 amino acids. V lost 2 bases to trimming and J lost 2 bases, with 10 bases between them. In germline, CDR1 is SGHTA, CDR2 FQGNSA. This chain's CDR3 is CASSLSNGAYEQYV. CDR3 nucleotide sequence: TGTGCCAGCAGCTTAAGCAACGGAGCCTACGAGCAGTACGTC.

The CDR3 here is CASSARQGGGNTIYF. The CDR3 bases are TGTGCCAGCAGCGCCCGACAGGGAGGTGGAAACACCATATATTTT. J is TRBJ1-3 and V is TRBV3-1 (or the pseudogene TRBV3-2); the match to TRBD1 covers 7 bases. J lost 3 bases, V lost 5 bases, and 7 bases had no gene match. The CDR3 spans 15 residues. The germline gives CDR1 LGHDT, CDR2 YNNKEL (reference sequence).

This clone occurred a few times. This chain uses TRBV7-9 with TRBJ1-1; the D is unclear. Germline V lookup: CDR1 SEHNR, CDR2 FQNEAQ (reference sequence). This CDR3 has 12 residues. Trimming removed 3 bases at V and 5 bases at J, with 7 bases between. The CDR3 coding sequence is TGTGCCAGCAGCTTGCTGAGGACTGAAGCTTTCTTT. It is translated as CASSLLRTEAFF.

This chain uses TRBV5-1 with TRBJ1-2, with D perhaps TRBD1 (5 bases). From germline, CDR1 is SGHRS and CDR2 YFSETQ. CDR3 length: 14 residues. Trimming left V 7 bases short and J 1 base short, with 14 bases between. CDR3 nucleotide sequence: TGCGCCAGCTCGAACGCCGGGGGTAACTATGGCTACACCTTC. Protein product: CASSNAGGNYGYTF.

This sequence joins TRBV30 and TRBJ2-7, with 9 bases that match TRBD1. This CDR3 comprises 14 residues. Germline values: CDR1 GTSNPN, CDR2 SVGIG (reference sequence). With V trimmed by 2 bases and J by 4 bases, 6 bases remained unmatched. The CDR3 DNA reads TGTGCCTGGAGTCTACCGGGACAGGGATACGAGCAGTACTTC. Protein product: CAWSLPGQGYEQYF.

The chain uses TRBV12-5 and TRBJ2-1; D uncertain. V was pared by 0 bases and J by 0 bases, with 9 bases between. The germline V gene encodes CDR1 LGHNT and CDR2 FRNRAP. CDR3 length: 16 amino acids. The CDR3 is CASGLVLRRSYNEQFF. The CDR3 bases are TGTGCTAGTGGTTTGGTACTCAGGCGCTCCTACAATGAGCAGTTCTTC.

The CDR3 protein is CASSQRRQGGYEQYF. CDR3 coding DNA: TGTGCCAGCAGCCAAAGGAGACAGGGCGGGTACGAGCAGTACTTC. The V gene is TRBV14, the J gene TRBJ2-7, with 7 bases fitting TRBD1. Germline CDR1 SGHDN, CDR2 FVKESK. V lost 2 bases and J lost 4; bases outside the gene matches: 8. CDR3 length: 15 amino acids.

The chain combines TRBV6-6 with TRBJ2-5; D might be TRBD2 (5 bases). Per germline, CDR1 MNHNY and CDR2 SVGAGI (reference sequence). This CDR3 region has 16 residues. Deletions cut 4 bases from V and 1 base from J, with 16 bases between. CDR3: CASSSIQRVAQETQYF. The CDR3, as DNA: TGTGCCAGCAGTTCAATTCAGAGGGTGGCCCAAGAGACCCAGTACTTC.

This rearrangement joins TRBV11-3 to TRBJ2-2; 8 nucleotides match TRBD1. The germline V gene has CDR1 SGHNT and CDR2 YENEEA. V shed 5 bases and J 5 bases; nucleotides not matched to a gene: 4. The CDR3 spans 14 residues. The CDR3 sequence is CASSTTGGTGELFF. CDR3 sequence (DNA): TGTGCCAGCAGCACAACAGGGGGGACCGGGGAGCTGTTTTTT. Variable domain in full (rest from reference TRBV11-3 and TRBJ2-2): EAGVVQSPRYKIIEKKQPVAFWCNPISGHNTLYWYLQNLGQGPELLIRYENEEAVDDSQLPKDRFSAERLKGVDSTLKIQPAELGDSAVYLCASSTTGGTGELFFGEGSRLTVL.

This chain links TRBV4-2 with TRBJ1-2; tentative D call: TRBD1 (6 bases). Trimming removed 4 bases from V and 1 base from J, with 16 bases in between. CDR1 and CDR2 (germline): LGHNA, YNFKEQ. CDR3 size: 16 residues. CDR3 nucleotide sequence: TGTGCCAGCAGCCCCGAAGGGGGGGCAGTTAACTATGGCTACACCTTC. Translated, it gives CASSPEGGAVNYGYTF.

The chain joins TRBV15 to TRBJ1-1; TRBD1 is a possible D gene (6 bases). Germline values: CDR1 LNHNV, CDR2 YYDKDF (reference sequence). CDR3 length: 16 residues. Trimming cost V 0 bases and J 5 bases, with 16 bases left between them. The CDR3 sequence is CATSRDRGGAETEAFF. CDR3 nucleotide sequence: TGTGCCACCAGCAGAGATCGAGGGGGGGCGGAGACTGAAGCTTTCTTT.

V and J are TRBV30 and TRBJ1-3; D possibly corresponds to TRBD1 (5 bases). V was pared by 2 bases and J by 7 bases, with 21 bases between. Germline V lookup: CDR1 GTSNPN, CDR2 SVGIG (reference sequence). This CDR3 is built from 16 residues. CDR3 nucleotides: TGTGCCTGGAGTCCCACCAGGGTCAAGGGCTGGAACACCATATATTTT. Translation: CAWSPTRVKGWNTIYF. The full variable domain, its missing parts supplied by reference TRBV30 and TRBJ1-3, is SQTIHQWPATLVQPVGSPLSLECTVEGTSNPNLYWYRQAAGRGLQLLFYSVGIGQISSEVPQNLSASRPQDRQFILSSKKLLLSDSGFYLCAWSPTRVKGWNTIYFGEGSWLTVV.

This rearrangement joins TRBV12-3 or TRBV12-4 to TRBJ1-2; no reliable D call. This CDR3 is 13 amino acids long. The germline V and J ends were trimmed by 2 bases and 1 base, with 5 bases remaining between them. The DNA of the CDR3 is TGTGCCAGCAGTTTATACAGTAACTATGGCTACACCTTC. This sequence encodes CASSLYSNYGYTF.

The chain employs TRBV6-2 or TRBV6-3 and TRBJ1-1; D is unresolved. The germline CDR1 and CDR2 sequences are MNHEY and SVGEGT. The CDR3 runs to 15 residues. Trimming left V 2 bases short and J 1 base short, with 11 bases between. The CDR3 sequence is CASSYLVEANTEAFF. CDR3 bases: TGTGCCAGCAGTTACCTAGTCGAGGCGAACACTGAAGCTTTCTTT.

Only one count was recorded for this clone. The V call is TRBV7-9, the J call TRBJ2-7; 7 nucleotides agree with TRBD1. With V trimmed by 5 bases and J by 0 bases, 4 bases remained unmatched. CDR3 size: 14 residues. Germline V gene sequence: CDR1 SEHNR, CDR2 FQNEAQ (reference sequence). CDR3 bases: TGTGCCAGCAGCATCCGGGACAGCTCCTACGAGCAGTACTTC. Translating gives CASSIRDSSYEQYF. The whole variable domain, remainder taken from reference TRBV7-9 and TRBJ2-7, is DTGVSQNPRHKITKRGQNVTFRCDPISEHNRLYWYRQTLGQGPEFLTYFQNEAQLEKSRLLSDRFSAERPKGSFSTLEIQRTEQGDSAMYLCASSIRDSSYEQYFGPGTRLTVT.

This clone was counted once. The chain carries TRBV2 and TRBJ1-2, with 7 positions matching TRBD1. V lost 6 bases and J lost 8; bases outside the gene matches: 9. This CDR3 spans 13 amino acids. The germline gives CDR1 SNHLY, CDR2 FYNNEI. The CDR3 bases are TGTGCCAGCAGCCCGGACAGGCGTTCGGGCTACACCTTC. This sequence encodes CASSPDRRSGYTF.

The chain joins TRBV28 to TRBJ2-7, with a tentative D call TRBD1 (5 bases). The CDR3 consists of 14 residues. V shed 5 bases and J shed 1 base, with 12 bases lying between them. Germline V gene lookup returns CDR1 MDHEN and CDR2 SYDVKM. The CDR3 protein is CASSARDGSYEQYV. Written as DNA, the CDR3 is TGTGCCAGCAGTGCCAGGGATGGGTCCTACGAGCAGTACGTC.

CDR3 sequence: CASSQWTDNNSPLHF. Written as DNA, the CDR3 is TGCGCCAGCAGCCAGTGGACAGATAATAATTCACCCCTCCACTTT. The chain employs TRBV4-1 and TRBJ1-6, with a weak D call TRBD1 (6 bases). The germline CDR1 and CDR2 sequences are MGHRA and YSYEKL. CDR3 length: 15 amino acids. The germline V and J ends were trimmed by 3 bases and 5 bases, with 11 bases remaining between them.